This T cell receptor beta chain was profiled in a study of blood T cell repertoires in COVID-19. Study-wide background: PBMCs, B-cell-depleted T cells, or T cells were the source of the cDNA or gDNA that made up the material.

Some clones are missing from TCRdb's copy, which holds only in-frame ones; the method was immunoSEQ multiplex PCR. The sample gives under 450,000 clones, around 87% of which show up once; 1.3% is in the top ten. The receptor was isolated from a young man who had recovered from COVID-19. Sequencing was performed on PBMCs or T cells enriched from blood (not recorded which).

CDR3 nucleotides: TGTGCCAGCAGTTACCGGAGTAACACTGAAGCTTTCTTT. As protein: CASSYRSNTEAFF. The V gene is TRBV6-5, the J gene TRBJ1-1; D not certain. V was trimmed by 2 bases and J by 2 bases, leaving 6 bases between them. Germline loops: CDR1 MNHEY, CDR2 SVGAGI. The CDR3 loop spans 13 amino acids.